These 16 T cell receptor beta chains came from one sample sequenced in a study of OX40 agonist ivuxolimab in advanced cancers. Sequencing used immunoSEQ multiplex PCR; TCRdb keeps in-frame clones, though not all of them. This table has around 110,000 clones, just over 90% appearing once. The material sequenced was CD4+ or CD8+ T cells sorted from blood, taken in a trial of the OX40 agonist ivuxolimab. These receptors all stem from an adult with an advanced solid tumor such as melanoma, head and neck, liver or kidney cancer.

V gene TRBV28 combines with J gene TRBJ2-5; D may be TRBD1 (6 bases). V lost 3 bases and J 3 bases, leaving 17 bases between the germline ends. The germline V gene has CDR1 MDHEN and CDR2 SYDVKM. This CDR3 region has 16 residues. Here the CDR3 DNA reads TGTGCCAGCAGTTTGTACGGACAGCGACACAAAGAGACCCAGTACTTC. Its translation is CASSLYGQRHKETQYF.

This sequence joins TRBV4-2 and TRBJ2-7; 8 positions match TRBD2. Per the germline V gene, CDR1 is LGHNA and CDR2 is YNFKEQ. The CDR3 runs 15 residues. V was pared by 6 bases and J by 2 bases, with 9 bases of the junction left unmatched. In nucleotides, the CDR3 is TGTGCCAGCAGGCAGGGACTAGGCATCCCCTACGAGCAGTACTTC. It is translated as CASRQGLGIPYEQYF.

The rearrangement uses TRBV15 and TRBJ2-2; D not certain. The CDR3 is 13 residues long. Germline-derived CDR1 and CDR2 are LNHNV and YYDKDF (reference sequence). Trimming stripped 1 base from V and 10 bases from J, with 10 bases between. The CDR3 protein is CATSRGSIEELFF. CDR3 nucleotides: TGTGCCACCAGCAGAGGTTCTATTGAGGAGCTGTTTTTT.

About this clone: One junction end does not reproduce the germline sequence, and a read error may be involved. The chain combines TRBV7-8 with TRBJ2-1; the match to TRBD2 covers 7 bases. The germline V gene has CDR1 SGHVS and CDR2 FQNEAQ. This CDR3 contains 16 residues. The CDR3 protein is CTSSSVRGGDLVEQFF. The CDR3, as DNA: TGTACCAGCAGCTCCGTTAGGGGAGGGGATTTGGTGGAGCAGTTCTTC.

The rearrangement links TRBV4-3 to TRBJ1-1; D not certain. The CDR3 has 13 residues. CDR1 LGHNA and CDR2 YSLEER come from the germline V gene. Trimming stripped 1 base from V and 4 bases from J, with 7 bases between. CDR3 amino acids: CASSQVLSTEAFF. The CDR3, as DNA: TGCGCCAGCAGCCAAGTCCTTAGCACTGAAGCTTTCTTT.

As DNA, the CDR3 is TGCGCCAGCAGTCCGGGACAGGGGTCACTTCTTTCCTACAATGAGCAGTTCTTC. Encoded protein: CASSPGQGSLLSYNEQFF. The J gene is TRBJ2-1, the V gene TRBV5-1, with TRBD1 matching over 10 bases. The V gene's germline CDR1 is SGHRS and CDR2 YFSETQ. This CDR3 is built from 18 residues. Trimming took 5 bases from V and 1 from J; bases not matched to a gene: 12.

The chain links TRBV5-4 to TRBJ2-7; the match to TRBD1 covers 10 bases. Germline assignment: CDR1 SGHNT and CDR2 YYREEE (reference sequence). The CDR3 has 15 residues. After removal of 9 bases from V and 4 bases from J, the junction contained 13 bases not matched to a gene. For the CDR3, the DNA is TGTGCCACCTCTACAGGGACAGGGGTGTTTTACGAGCAGTACTTC. It is translated as CATSTGTGVFYEQYF.

This clone was counted a few times. The chain is built from TRBV27 and TRBJ2-1, with 16 bases identical to TRBD2. The V gene end was trimmed by 5 bases and the J gene end by 0 bases; junction bases not matched to a gene: 13. The germline CDR1 and CDR2 sequences are MNHEY and SMNVEV (reference sequence). This CDR3 comprises 21 residues. The DNA of the CDR3 is TGTGCCAGCAGTCCCCATACCGGGACTAGCGGGAGGGCTAGCTCCTACAATGAGCAGTTCTTC. Translated: CASSPHTGTSGRASSYNEQFF.

The V call is TRBV19, the J call TRBJ1-1; D is possibly TRBD1 (5 bases). This CDR3 is built from 15 residues. Germline V gene lookup returns CDR1 LNHDA and CDR2 SQIVND (reference sequence). The V and J ends lost 6 bases and 1 base respectively, with 15 bases between them. CDR3 region: CASSQKRGPNTEAFF. The DNA of the CDR3 is TGTGCCAGTAGCCAAAAAAGGGGACCGAACACTGAAGCTTTCTTT. Using reference TRBV19 and TRBJ1-1 for the parts outside the CDR3, the full variable domain is DGGITQSPKYLFRKEGQNVTLSCEQNLNHDAMYWYRQDPGQGLRLIYYSQIVNDFQKGDIAEGYSVSREKKESFPLTVTSAQKNPTAFYLCASSQKRGPNTEAFFGQGTRLTVV.

This chain connects TRBV7-2 to TRBJ2-7; 12 bases are a match to TRBD2. Germline values: CDR1 SGHTA, CDR2 FQGNSA. This CDR3 is 15 amino acids long. V lost 0 bases and J lost 7; bases outside the gene matches: 4. In DNA form, the CDR3 reads TGTGCCAGCAGCTTAGCGGGACTAGCGGGCGGAGAGCAGTACTTC. Translating it yields CASSLAGLAGGEQYF.

The chain uses TRBV19 and TRBJ2-2; TRBD2 aligns across 12 bases. Losses at the gene ends were 5 bases for V and 2 bases for J; bases not matched to a gene: 6. This CDR3 is 17 amino acids long. Germline CDR1 reads LNHDA; CDR2 reads SQIVND (reference sequence). CDR3 nucleotides: TGTGCCAGTAGTCTAAGGACTAGCGGGACTAACACCGGGGAGCTGTTTTTT. This gives the protein CASSLRTSGTNTGELFF.

The rearrangement links TRBV18 to TRBJ1-3; no reliable D call. This CDR3 is built from 15 residues. Trimming removed 1 base from V and 7 bases from J, with 14 bases in between. Germline V lookup: CDR1 KGHSH, CDR2 LQKENI. CDR3 amino acids: CASSPLPSSGNTIYF. CDR3 nucleotides: TGTGCCAGCTCACCACTACCTAGTTCGGGGAACACCATATATTTT.

The V call is TRBV5-1, the J call TRBJ2-7; possibly TRBD1 for D (6 bases). This CDR3 comprises 14 residues. Between the trimmed V and J ends, which lost 4 bases and 2 bases, there was a span of 13 bases. The V gene's germline CDR1 is SGHRS and CDR2 YFSETQ. The CDR3 DNA follows: TGCGCCAGCAGCCCGGGACATCCCCCCTACGAGCAGTACTTC. Encoded protein: CASSPGHPPYEQYF.

The chain is built from TRBV7-2 and TRBJ1-4, with TRBD1 identical over 9 bases. Unmatched junction bases numbered 2, after V lost 5 bases and J lost 4 bases. Germline CDR1 is SGHTA and CDR2 is FQGNSA. The CDR3 spans 14 residues. CDR3 DNA sequence: TGTGCCAGCAGCCGGGACAGGGTTAATGAAAAACTGTTTTTT. Amino acid sequence: CASSRDRVNEKLFF. Full variable domain (remainder filled in from reference TRBV7-2 and TRBJ1-4): GAGVSQSPSNKVTEKGKDVELRCDPISGHTALYWYRQSLGQGLEFLIYFQGNSAPDKSGLPSDRFSAERTGGSVSTLTIQRTQQEDSAVYLCASSRDRVNEKLFFGSGTQLSVL.

The chain uses TRBV5-1 and TRBJ1-1, with D perhaps matching TRBD1 (6 bases). This CDR3 contains 17 residues. Trimming took off 3 bases at V and 1 base at J, with 19 bases between the two ends. Germline assignment: CDR1 SGHRS and CDR2 YFSETQ. CDR3 sequence reads: CASSSLRGGSENTEAFF. The CDR3 coding sequence is TGCGCCAGCAGCTCCCTCCGCGGGGGCAGCGAGAACACTGAAGCTTTCTTT.

The chain combines TRBV21-1 with TRBJ2-7; the table's TRBD1 call for D was not verified on the DNA. TRBV21-1 is classified as a pseudogene. The CDR3 totals 14 residues. Written as DNA, the CDR3 is TGTGCCAGCAGCGCCGACAGGGACTCCTACGAGCAGTACTTC. It encodes CASSADRDSYEQYF.